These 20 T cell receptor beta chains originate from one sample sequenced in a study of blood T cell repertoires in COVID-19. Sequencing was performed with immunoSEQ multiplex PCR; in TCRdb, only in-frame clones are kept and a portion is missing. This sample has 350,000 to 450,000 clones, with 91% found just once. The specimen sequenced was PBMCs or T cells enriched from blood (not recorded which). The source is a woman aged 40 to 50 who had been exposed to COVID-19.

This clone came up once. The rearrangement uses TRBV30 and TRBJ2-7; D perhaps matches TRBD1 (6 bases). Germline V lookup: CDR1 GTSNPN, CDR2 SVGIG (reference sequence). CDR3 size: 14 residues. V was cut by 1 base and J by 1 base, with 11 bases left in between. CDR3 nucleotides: TGTGCCTGGAGTGCCAGACAGGCATCCTACGAGCAGTACTTC. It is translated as CAWSARQASYEQYF.

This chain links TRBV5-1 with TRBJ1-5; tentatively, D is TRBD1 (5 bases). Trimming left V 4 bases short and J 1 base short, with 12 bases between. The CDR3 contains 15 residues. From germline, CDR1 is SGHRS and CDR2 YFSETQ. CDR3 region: CASSRRGESNQPQHF. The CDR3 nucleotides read TGCGCCAGCAGCCGACGGGGGGAAAGCAATCAGCCCCAGCATTTT.

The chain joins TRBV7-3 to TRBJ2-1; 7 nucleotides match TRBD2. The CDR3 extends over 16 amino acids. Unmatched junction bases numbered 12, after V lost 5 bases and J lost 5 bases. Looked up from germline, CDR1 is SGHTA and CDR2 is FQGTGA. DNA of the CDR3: TGTGCCAGCAGCCCCACCGGGGGGAAAGAGAACAATGAGCAGTTCTTC. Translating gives CASSPTGGKENNEQFF.

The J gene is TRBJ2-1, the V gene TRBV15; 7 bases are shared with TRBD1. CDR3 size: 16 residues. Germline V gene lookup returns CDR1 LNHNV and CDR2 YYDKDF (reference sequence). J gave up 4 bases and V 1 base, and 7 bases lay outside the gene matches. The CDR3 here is CATSRVQRQGYNEQFF. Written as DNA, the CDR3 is TGTGCCACCAGCAGAGTTCAGCGACAGGGATACAATGAGCAGTTCTTC.

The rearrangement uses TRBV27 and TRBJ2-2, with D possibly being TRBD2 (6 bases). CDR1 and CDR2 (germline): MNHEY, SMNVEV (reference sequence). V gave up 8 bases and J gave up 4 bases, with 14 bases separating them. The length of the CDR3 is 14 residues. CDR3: CASSRDSRTGELFF. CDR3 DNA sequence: TGTGCCAGCTCCCGGGACTCACGCACCGGGGAGCTGTTTTTT.

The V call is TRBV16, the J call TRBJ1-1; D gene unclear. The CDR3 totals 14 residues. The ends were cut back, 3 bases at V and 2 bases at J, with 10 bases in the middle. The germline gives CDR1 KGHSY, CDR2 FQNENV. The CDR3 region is CASSQGRANTEAFF. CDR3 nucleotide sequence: TGTGCCAGCAGCCAGGGGAGGGCTAACACTGAAGCTTTCTTT.

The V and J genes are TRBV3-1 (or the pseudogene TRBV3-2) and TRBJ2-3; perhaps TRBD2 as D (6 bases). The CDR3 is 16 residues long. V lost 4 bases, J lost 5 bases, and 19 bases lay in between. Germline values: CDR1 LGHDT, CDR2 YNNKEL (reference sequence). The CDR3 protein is CASSRGGGGGVDTQYF. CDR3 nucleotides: TGTGCCAGCAGCCGCGGAGGTGGGGGAGGTGTAGATACGCAGTATTTT.

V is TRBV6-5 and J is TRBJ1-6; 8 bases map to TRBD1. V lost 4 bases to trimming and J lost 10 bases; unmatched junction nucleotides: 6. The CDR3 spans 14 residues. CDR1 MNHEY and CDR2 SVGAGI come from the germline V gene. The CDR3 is CASSLGQGGSPLHF. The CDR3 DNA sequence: TGTGCCAGCAGTTTAGGACAGGGTGGCTCACCCCTCCACTTT.

The CDR3 coding sequence is TGTGCCAGCAGCCGTAGCAGGGTTAACACCGGGGAGCTGTTTTTT. Translating gives CASSRSRVNTGELFF. The chain links TRBV11-2 to TRBJ2-2; weak D call: TRBD1 (5 bases). This CDR3 has 15 residues. Germline V lookup: CDR1 SGHAT, CDR2 FQNNGV. The germline V and J ends were trimmed by 5 bases and 2 bases, with 12 bases remaining between them. Together with reference TRBV11-2 and TRBJ2-2, the CDR3 gives the full variable domain: EAGVAQSPRYKIIEKRQSVAFWCNPISGHATLYWYQQILGQGPKLLIQFQNNGVVDDSQLPKDRFSAERLKGVDSTLKIQPAKLEDSAVYLCASSRSRVNTGELFFGEGSRLTVL.

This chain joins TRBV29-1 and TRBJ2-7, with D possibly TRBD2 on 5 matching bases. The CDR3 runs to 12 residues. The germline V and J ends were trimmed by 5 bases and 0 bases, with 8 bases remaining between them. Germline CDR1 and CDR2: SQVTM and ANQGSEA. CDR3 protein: CSVSGNSYEQYF. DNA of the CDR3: TGCAGCGTTAGCGGAAACTCCTACGAGCAGTACTTC.

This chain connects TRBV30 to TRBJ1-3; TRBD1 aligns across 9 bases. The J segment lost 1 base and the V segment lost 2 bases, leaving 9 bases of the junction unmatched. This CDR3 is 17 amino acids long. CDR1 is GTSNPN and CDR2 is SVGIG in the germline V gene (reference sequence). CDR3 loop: CAWSYRTGASSGNTIYF. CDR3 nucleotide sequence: TGTGCCTGGAGTTATAGGACAGGGGCGAGTTCTGGAAACACCATATATTTT.

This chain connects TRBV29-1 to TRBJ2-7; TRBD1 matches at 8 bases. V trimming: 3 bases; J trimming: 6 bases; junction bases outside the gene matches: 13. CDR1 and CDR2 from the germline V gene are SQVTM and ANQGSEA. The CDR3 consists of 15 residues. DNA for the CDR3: TGCAGCGTTGACCACCAGGGGGCTGGTACGGGCGAGCAGTACTTC. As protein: CSVDHQGAGTGEQYF.

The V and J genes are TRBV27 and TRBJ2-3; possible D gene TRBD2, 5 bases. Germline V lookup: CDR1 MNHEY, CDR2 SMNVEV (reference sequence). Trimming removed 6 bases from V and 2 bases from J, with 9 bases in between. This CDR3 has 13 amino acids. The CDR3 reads CASRGRPTDTQYF. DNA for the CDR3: TGTGCCAGCAGGGGGAGACCCACAGATACGCAGTATTTT.

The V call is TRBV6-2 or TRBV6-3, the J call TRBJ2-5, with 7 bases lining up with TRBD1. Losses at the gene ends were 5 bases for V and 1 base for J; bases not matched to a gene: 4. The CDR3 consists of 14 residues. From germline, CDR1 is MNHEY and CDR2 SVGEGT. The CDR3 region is CASSRRDSQETQYF. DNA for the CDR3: TGTGCCAGCAGTCGCCGGGACAGCCAAGAGACCCAGTACTTC.

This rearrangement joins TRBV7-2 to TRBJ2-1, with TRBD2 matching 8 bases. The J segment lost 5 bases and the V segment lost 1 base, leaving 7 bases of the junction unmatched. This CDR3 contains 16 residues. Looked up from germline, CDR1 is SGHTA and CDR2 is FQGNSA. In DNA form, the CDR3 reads TGTGCCAGCAGCTTAGTGCCAGCGGGAGTCAACAATGAGCAGTTCTTC. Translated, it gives CASSLVPAGVNNEQFF.

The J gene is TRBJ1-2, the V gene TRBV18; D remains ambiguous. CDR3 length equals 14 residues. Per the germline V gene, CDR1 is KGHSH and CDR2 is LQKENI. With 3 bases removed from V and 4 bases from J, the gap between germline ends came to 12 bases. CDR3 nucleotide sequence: TGTGCCAGCTCACCTCCCGGGGAGACCTATGGCTACACCTTC. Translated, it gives CASSPPGETYGYTF.

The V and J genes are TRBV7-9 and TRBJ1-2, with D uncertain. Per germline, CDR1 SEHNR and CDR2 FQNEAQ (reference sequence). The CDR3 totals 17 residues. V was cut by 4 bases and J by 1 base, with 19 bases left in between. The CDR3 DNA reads TGTGCCAGCAGCTCCAATTCACGGGAGAGTTTTAACTATGGCTACACCTTC. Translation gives CASSSNSRESFNYGYTF.

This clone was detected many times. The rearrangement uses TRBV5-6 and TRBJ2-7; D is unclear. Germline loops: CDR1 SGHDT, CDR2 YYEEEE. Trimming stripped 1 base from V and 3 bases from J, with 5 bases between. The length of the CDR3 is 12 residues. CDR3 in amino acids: CASSLNHYEQYF. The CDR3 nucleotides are TGTGCCAGCAGCTTGAATCACTACGAGCAGTACTTC.

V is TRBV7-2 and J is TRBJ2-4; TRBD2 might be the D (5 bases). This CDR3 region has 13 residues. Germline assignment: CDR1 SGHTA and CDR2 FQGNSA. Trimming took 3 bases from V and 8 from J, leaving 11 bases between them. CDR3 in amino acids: CASSFNGVDIQYF. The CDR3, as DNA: TGTGCCAGCAGCTTTAACGGGGTTGACATTCAGTACTTC. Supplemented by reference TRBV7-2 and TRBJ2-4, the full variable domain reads GAGVSQSPSNKVTEKGKDVELRCDPISGHTALYWYRQSLGQGLEFLIYFQGNSAPDKSGLPSDRFSAERTGGSVSTLTIQRTQQEDSAVYLCASSFNGVDIQYFGAGTRLSVL.

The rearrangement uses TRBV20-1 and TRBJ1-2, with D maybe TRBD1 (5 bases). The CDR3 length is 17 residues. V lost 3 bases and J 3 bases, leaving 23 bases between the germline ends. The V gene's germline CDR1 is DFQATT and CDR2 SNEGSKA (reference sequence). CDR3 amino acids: CSASSPPSGDGDYGYTF. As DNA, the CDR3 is TGCAGTGCTAGTAGCCCCCCTAGCGGGGACGGGGACTATGGCTACACCTTC.